This is a list of T cell receptor beta chains from one sample in a study of T cells in Graves' hyperthyroidism and ophthalmopathy. TCRdb redid the calling of the multiplex PCR reads with MiXCR, one entry per CDR3 protein. The data show hundreds of thousands of distinct CDR3 sequences, with about 15% seen just once and 11% to 15% held by the top ten. Sequenced: blood. These receptors were taken from a woman aged 35 to 49 with Graves' hyperthyroidism. Each CDR3 is given with its conserved first and last residue. The D gene is left open where the match is weak. Expanded clones get a size class; other rows say once, few or many, or leave the size out.

>.|TRBJ1-1|many|TRBV20-1
CSADTPLMNTEAFF
TGCAGTGCCGACACACCCCTTATGAACACTGAAGCTTTCTTT
>.|TRBJ2-7|.|TRBV7-2
CASTSRRKGGHSSYEQYF
TGTGCCAGCACCTCTCGCAGGAAGGGAGGTCACTCCTCCTACGAGCAGTACTTC
>TRBD1|TRBJ2-2|many|TRBV5-6
CASSLDRVTGELFF
TGTGCCAGCAGCTTAGACAGGGTAACCGGGGAGCTGTTTTTT
>TRBD2|TRBJ2-2|.|TRBV5-6
CASSKRTSGRPNTGELFF
TGTGCCAGCAGCAAGAGGACTAGCGGGCGTCCGAACACCGGGGAGCTGTTTTTT
>.|TRBJ1-6|many|TRBV20-1
CSAPLQGGNSPLHF
TGCAGTGCTCCGCTTCAGGGCGGCAATTCACCCCTCCACTTT
>.|TRBJ1-3|.|TRBV7-8
CASSLSGVRVTGNTIYF
TGTGCCAGCAGCTTAAGCGGGGTTCGAGTGACTGGAAACACCATATATTTT
>TRBD1|TRBJ1-1|many|TRBV27
CASSLSGQMNTEAFF
TGTGCCAGCAGTTTATCGGGACAGATGAACACTGAAGCTTTCTTT
>TRBD1|TRBJ1-6|.|TRBV2
CASSRDSTSPLHF
TGTGCCAGCAGCCGGGACAGTACTTCACCCCTCCACTTT
>TRBD2|TRBJ2-3|many|TRBV19
CASSTRSGRGTDTQYF
TGTGCCAGTAGTACCCGCAGCGGGAGAGGGACAGATACGCAGTATTTT
>.|TRBJ1-1|.|TRBV27
CASSLSGLLTEAFF
TGTGCCAGCAGTTTATCCGGCCTGCTCACTGAAGCTTTCTTT
>.|TRBJ2-5|many|TRBV7-8
CASSQDSEETQYF
TGTGCCAGCAGCCAGGACTCCGAGGAGACCCAGTACTTC
>.|TRBJ2-1|few|TRBV7-9
CASSSLDHEQFF
TGTGCCAGCAGCTCGTTGGACCATGAGCAGTTCTTC
>TRBD2|TRBJ2-2|.|TRBV12-3/TRBV12-4
CASNLLAGPTGELFF
TGTGCCAGCAACCTCCTAGCGGGACCTACCGGGGAGCTGTTTTTT
>TRBD2|TRBJ2-5|many|TRBV20-1
CSATLAGVPETQYF
TGCAGTGCTACTCTAGCGGGCGTACCAGAGACCCAGTACTTC
>TRBD1|TRBJ2-6|many|TRBV12-3/TRBV12-4
CASSLKGQGTMAGANVLTF
TGTGCCAGCAGTTTAAAGGGACAGGGTACCATGGCTGGGGCCAACGTCCTGACTTTC
>TRBD2|TRBJ2-3|many|TRBV7-2
CASSLDSPGLAGGTQYF
TGTGCCAGCAGCTTAGATTCTCCGGGACTAGCGGGTGGAACGCAGTATTTT
>.|TRBJ1-6|many|TRBV20-1
CSARDTPSGGLRPLHF
TGCAGTGCTAGAGATACCCCCTCCGGGGGGCTAAGACCCCTCCACTTT
>.|TRBJ2-1|many|TRBV5-8
CASSFQVGFYNEQFF
TGTGCCAGCAGCTTTCAAGTAGGTTTTTACAATGAGCAGTTCTTC
>.|TRBJ1-2|.|TRBV19
CASSPTPPTDYGYTF
TGTGCCAGTAGCCCGACCCCTCCGACAGACTATGGCTACACCTTC
>.|TRBJ1-4|many|TRBV28
CASRQGKGEKLFF
TGTGCCAGCCGTCAAGGGAAAGGAGAAAAACTGTTTTTT
>TRBD1|TRBJ1-2|many|TRBV7-2
CASSLIEGAVNGYTF
TGTGCCAGCAGCTTAATTGAGGGGGCGGTAAATGGCTACACCTTC
>.|TRBJ1-1|.|TRBV5-5
CASSTARGRTEAFF
TGTGCCAGCAGCACGGCGAGGGGAAGGACTGAAGCTTTCTTT
>.|TRBJ2-7|many|TRBV7-2
CASSLAGAGEQYF
TGTGCCAGCAGCTTAGCAGGGGCAGGGGAGCAGTACTTC
>TRBD1|TRBJ2-1|many|TRBV6-1
CASSEGTGGFYEQFF
TGTGCCAGCAGTGAGGGGACAGGGGGCTTTTATGAGCAGTTCTTC
>.|TRBJ2-1|few|TRBV15
CATSNRDFPYNEQFF
TGTGCCACCAGCAACCGGGACTTTCCATACAATGAGCAGTTCTTC
>.|TRBJ2-1|many|TRBV11-2
CASSSTGSSYNEQFF
TGTGCCAGCAGCTCCACAGGGAGCTCCTACAATGAGCAGTTCTTC
>.|TRBJ2-5|once|TRBV24-1
CVTSAPGVETQYF
TGTGTCACCAGTGCCCCGGGCGTAGAGACCCAGTACTTC
>.|TRBJ1-4|.|TRBV27
CASSLSRGGEKLFF
TGTGCCAGCAGTTTATCCCGGGGAGGGGAAAAACTGTTTTTT
>.|TRBJ2-1|many|TRBV9
CASSANTYNEQFF
TGTGCCAGCAGCGCGAATACCTACAATGAGCAGTTCTTC
>TRBD1|TRBJ1-2|many|TRBV6-1
CASTKGQGADYGYTF
TGTGCCAGCACTAAAGGACAGGGGGCTGACTATGGCTACACCTTC
>TRBD1|TRBJ2-5|.|TRBV6-1
CASSGQGPILGETQYF
TGTGCCAGCAGCGGACAGGGGCCAATTTTGGGGGAGACCCAGTACTTC
>.|TRBJ2-7|many|TRBV2
CASSEEPGVEQYF
TGTGCCAGCAGTGAAGAACCTGGCGTCGAGCAGTACTTC
>.|TRBJ1-4|many|TRBV18
CASSYRATNEKLFF
TGTGCCAGCTCGTACAGGGCAACTAATGAAAAACTGTTTTTT
>TRBD2|TRBJ2-1|many|TRBV5-1
CASSPLTSGSVNEQFF
TGCGCCAGCAGCCCTCTGACTAGCGGGAGTGTCAATGAGCAGTTCTTC
>.|TRBJ1-5|few|TRBV4-1
CASSLTDGNQPQHF
TGCGCCAGCAGCTTAACGGACGGCAATCAGCCCCAGCATTTT
>.|TRBJ2-1|.|TRBV12-3/TRBV12-4
CASSLVVTVYNGQFF
TGTGCCAGCAGCCTGGTAGTAACGGTTTACAATGGGCAGTTCTTC
>TRBD1|TRBJ1-1|many|TRBV12-3/TRBV12-4
CASSLQGKGTEAFF
TGTGCCAGCAGCCTACAGGGGAAGGGCACTGAAGCTTTCTTT
>.|TRBJ1-5|.|TRBV20-1
CSARLGGVGNQPQHF
TGCAGTGCTAGATTGGGAGGTGTGGGCAATCAGCCCCAGCATTTT
>.|TRBJ1-2|many|TRBV27
CASSLSPLKAYGYTF
TGTGCCAGCAGTTTATCTCCCCTGAAGGCCTATGGCTACACCTTC
>.|TRBJ2-3|.|TRBV3-1
CASSQGPTRFSDTQYF
TGTGCCAGCAGCCAAGGGCCGACGCGCTTCTCGGATACGCAGTATTTT
>TRBD1|TRBJ1-3|.|TRBV7-2
CASSRQGPSGNTIYF
TGTGCCAGCAGCCGACAGGGCCCCTCTGGAAACACCATATATTTT
>.|TRBJ2-2|few|TRBV29-1
CSVGLAANTGELFF
TGCAGCGTTGGCCTGGCAGCGAACACCGGGGAGCTGTTTTTT
>TRBD1|TRBJ1-1|many|TRBV30
CAWGGQGNTEAFF
TGTGCCTGGGGGGGACAGGGTAACACTGAAGCTTTCTTT
>.|TRBJ1-4|many|TRBV3-1
CASSQNVEKLFF
TGTGCCAGCAGCCAAAACGTGGAAAAACTGTTTTTT
>TRBD2|TRBJ2-2|few|TRBV5-1
CASSLRSGVNTGELFF
TGCGCCAGCAGCTTGCGTAGCGGGGTGAACACCGGGGAGCTGTTTTTT
>.|TRBJ1-5|few|TRBV25-1
CASRRQERGPQHF
TGTGCCAGCAGGCGACAGGAACGAGGACCCCAGCATTTT
>.|TRBJ2-7|many|TRBV28
CASSYRPGTSYEQYF
TGTGCCAGCAGTTACCGACCCGGGACAAGCTACGAGCAGTACTTC
>.|TRBJ1-1|many|TRBV5-1
CASSLDPGTEAFF
TGCGCCAGCAGCTTGGATCCGGGAACTGAAGCTTTCTTT
>.|TRBJ2-5|many|TRBV3-1
CASSQGEGHLQETQYF
TGTGCCAGCAGCCAAGGTGAGGGACACCTACAAGAGACCCAGTACTTC
>.|TRBJ1-1|.|TRBV6-1
CASSEFLAGAFF
TGTGCCAGCAGTGAATTTCTGGCAGGAGCTTTCTTT
>TRBD2|TRBJ2-5|few|TRBV5-6
CASSLEVLSGRADTQYF
TGTGCCAGCAGCTTGGAAGTTCTTAGCGGGAGGGCCGACACCCAGTACTTC
>.|TRBJ2-2|few|TRBV3-1
CASRQLMGTGELFF
TGTGCCAGCAGACAGCTTATGGGCACCGGGGAGCTGTTTTTT
>TRBD2|TRBJ2-7|many|TRBV12-3/TRBV12-4
CASSLVRERGEQYF
TGTGCCAGCAGTTTAGTGCGGGAGCGGGGCGAGCAGTACTTC
>.|TRBJ2-2|.|TRBV5-1
CASSLADRGAGELFF
TGCGCCAGCAGCTTGGCGGACAGAGGGGCCGGGGAGCTGTTTTTT
>.|TRBJ1-5|.|TRBV5-1
CASSLGGLEINQPQHF
TGCGCCAGCAGCTTGGGGGGTCTCGAAATAAATCAGCCCCAGCATTTT
>TRBD1|TRBJ1-4|many|TRBV28
CASSLGGAEKLFF
TGTGCCAGCAGTCTAGGGGGCGCCGAAAAACTGTTTTTT
>TRBD1|TRBJ2-7|many|TRBV9
CASSARTGGTYEQYF
TGTGCCAGCAGCGCCCGGACAGGGGGTACGTACGAGCAGTACTTC